What follows are 29 T cell receptor beta chains derived from one specimen sequenced in a study of PD-1 blockade in mismatch repair-deficient tumors. The table came from immunoSEQ multiplex PCR; TCRdb's copy has only in-frame clones and leaves some out. This sample has 90,000 to 120,000 clones, with about four fifths found just once. This specimen consisted of peripheral blood, obtained roughly 35 weeks after starting pembrolizumab. The receptors originated from an adult with mismatch repair-deficient cancer.

A note on this clone: The sample holds other DNA sequences that translate to the same CDR3. The rearrangement joins TRBV7-2 to TRBJ2-7; 8 nucleotides match TRBD2. The CDR3 loop spans 15 amino acids. Germline assignment: CDR1 SGHTA and CDR2 FQGNSA. V lost 3 bases and J lost 0; bases outside the gene matches: 4. DNA for the CDR3: TGTGCCAGCAGCTTGAGCGGGGGACCCTCCTACGAGCAGTACTTC. Protein: CASSLSGGPSYEQYF.

The rearrangement links TRBV5-1 to TRBJ2-7; a possible D gene is TRBD2 (6 bases). Per germline, CDR1 SGHRS and CDR2 YFSETQ. The V and J ends lost 3 bases and 0 bases respectively, with 13 bases between them. The CDR3 is made up of 15 amino acids. Here the CDR3 reads CASSYGTVNSYEQYF. CDR3 coding DNA: TGCGCCAGCAGCTACGGGACTGTTAACTCCTACGAGCAGTACTTC.

V is TRBV10-3 and J is TRBJ1-1; weak D call: TRBD1 (6 bases). V dropped 4 bases and J dropped 1 base, with 10 bases sitting between them. This CDR3 contains 14 residues. Germline lookup yields CDR1 ENHRY and CDR2 SYGVKD. The CDR3 DNA is TGTGCCATCAGTGCGCAAGGGGGGAACACTGAAGCTTTCTTT. Translating it yields CAISAQGGNTEAFF.

The chain joins TRBV5-1 to TRBJ2-7; no clear D. CDR1 SGHRS and CDR2 YFSETQ come from the germline V gene. This CDR3 has 15 residues. Trimming pared 0 bases from V and 3 bases from J, leaving 13 bases between. Written as DNA, the CDR3 is TGCGCCAGCAGCTTGGATGGCGGCACTTTCTACGAGCAGTACTTC. Its protein product is CASSLDGGTFYEQYF.

CDR3: CASGLDRRSAFF. CDR3 nucleotides: TGTGCTAGTGGTTTGGACCGACGATCCGCTTTCTTT. The chain couples TRBV12-5 to TRBJ1-1; no definite D call. The germline CDR1 and CDR2 sequences are LGHNT and FRNRAP. This CDR3 spans 12 amino acids. V dropped 1 base and J dropped 11 bases, with 11 bases sitting between them. Using reference TRBV12-5 and TRBJ1-1 for the parts outside the CDR3, the full variable domain is DARVTQTPRHKVTEMGQEVTMRCQPILGHNTVFWYRQTMMQGLELLAYFRNRAPLDDSGMPKDRFSAEMPDATLATLKIQPSEPRDSAVYFCASGLDRRSAFFGQGTRLTVV.

The chain employs TRBV7-2 and TRBJ2-7; 7 bases are shared with TRBD1. Germline trimming cut 0 bases from V and 6 bases from J; bases unmatched to any gene: 8. Germline assignment: CDR1 SGHTA and CDR2 FQGNSA. This CDR3 is built from 15 residues. CDR3 protein: CASSLAGTEISEQYF. The CDR3 bases are TGTGCCAGCAGCTTAGCTGGGACAGAGATAAGCGAGCAGTACTTC.

This clone came up once. The chain employs TRBV2 and TRBJ2-7; D not resolved. V was clipped by 3 bases and J by 3 bases, with 9 bases between them. This CDR3 is built from 13 residues. Germline V lookup: CDR1 SNHLY, CDR2 FYNNEI. This CDR3 is CASSDYPYYEQYF. For the CDR3, the DNA is TGTGCCAGCAGTGACTACCCTTACTACGAGCAGTACTTC.

This sequence joins TRBV9 and TRBJ2-3; no definite D call. The germline gives CDR1 SGDLS, CDR2 YYNGEE. Trimming removed 0 bases at V and 1 base at J, with 12 bases between. The CDR3 covers 16 residues. The CDR3 region is CASSVALGVGTDTQYF. The CDR3 DNA follows: TGTGCCAGCAGCGTAGCTTTAGGAGTGGGCACAGATACGCAGTATTTT.

This sequence joins TRBV6-1 and TRBJ1-2, with D unresolved. The CDR3 is made up of 15 amino acids. Trimming removed 2 bases from V and 4 bases from J, with 14 bases in between. CDR1 and CDR2 (germline): MNHNS, SASEGT. CDR3 DNA sequence: TGTGCCAGCAGTGAACGACTAGCGGGAAGCTATGGCTACACCTTC. This encodes CASSERLAGSYGYTF.

V usage is TRBV5-4 and J usage is TRBJ2-1, with 9 bases lining up with TRBD2. The V gene end was trimmed by 0 bases and the J gene end by 4 bases; junction bases not matched to a gene: 2. The CDR3 is 15 residues long. Per germline, CDR1 SGHNT and CDR2 YYREEE (reference sequence). The DNA of the CDR3 is TGTGCCAGCAGCTTGGGGACTAGCGTGTACAATGAGCAGTTCTTC. It encodes CASSLGTSVYNEQFF. Drawing the rest from reference TRBV5-4 and TRBJ2-1, the complete variable domain is ETGVTQSPTHLIKTRGQQVTLRCSSQSGHNTVSWYQQALGQGPQFIFQYYREEENGRGNFPPRFSGLQFPNYSSELNVNALELDDSALYLCASSLGTSVYNEQFFGPGTRLTVL.

CDR3 loop: CASINSVEQFF. CDR3 bases: TGTGCCAGCATCAACTCCGTTGAGCAGTTCTTC. The V and J genes are TRBV6-1 and TRBJ2-1; D gene unclear. V shed 7 bases and J shed 9 bases, with 10 bases lying between them. This CDR3 region has 11 residues. Germline V gene sequence: CDR1 MNHNS, CDR2 SASEGT.

The chain combines TRBV6-1 with TRBJ2-1; the match to TRBD2 covers 10 bases. Germline V CDR1 and CDR2: MNHNS, SASEGT. This CDR3 has 14 amino acids. Trimming cost V 4 bases and J 5 bases; bases outside gene matches: 2. The CDR3 DNA reads TGTGCCAGCAGTGTAGCGGGAGGACACAATGAGCAGTTCTTC. This codes for CASSVAGGHNEQFF.

The rearrangement links TRBV30 to TRBJ1-4; D perhaps matches TRBD1 (6 bases). In germline, CDR1 is GTSNPN, CDR2 SVGIG (reference sequence). V was pared by 0 bases and J by 6 bases, with 11 bases between. The CDR3 runs to 14 residues. The CDR3 is CAWSVERGYEKLFF. In DNA, the CDR3 is TGTGCCTGGAGTGTGGAGAGGGGGTATGAAAAACTGTTTTTT. Full variable domain (outside the CDR3, taken from reference TRBV30 and TRBJ1-4): SQTIHQWPATLVQPVGSPLSLECTVEGTSNPNLYWYRQAAGRGLQLLFYSVGIGQISSEVPQNLSASRPQDRQFILSSKKLLLSDSGFYLCAWSVERGYEKLFFGSGTQLSVL.

The CDR3 region is CASSLALAGNTEAFF. CDR3 in DNA: TGTGCCAGCAGCTTAGCGTTAGCGGGGAACACTGAAGCTTTCTTT. The genes are TRBV7-9 and TRBJ1-1; no firm D call. Germline V gives CDR1 SEHNR, CDR2 FQNEAQ (reference sequence). The V end lost 0 bases, the J end lost 1 base, and 9 bases lay between the germline ends. The CDR3 sequence is 15 residues long.

This chain links TRBV5-1 with TRBJ1-2; D gene unclear. Germline V lookup: CDR1 SGHRS, CDR2 YFSETQ. The CDR3 has 15 residues. The V and J ends lost 1 base and 3 bases respectively, with 13 bases between them. The CDR3 sequence is CASSLMSSYDYGYTF. In DNA form, the CDR3 reads TGCGCCAGCAGCTTGATGAGTTCTTACGACTATGGCTACACCTTC.

This chain joins TRBV7-9 and TRBJ2-6; possibly TRBD1 or TRBD2 for D (5 bases each). V was clipped by 4 bases and J by 0 bases, with 13 bases between them. This CDR3 is 17 amino acids long. Germline V gene sequence: CDR1 SEHNR, CDR2 FQNEAQ (reference sequence). CDR3 coding DNA: TGTGCCAGCAGCTCAGGGACGGCACGCTCTGGGGCCAACGTCCTGACTTTC. The encoded protein is CASSSGTARSGANVLTF.

This chain joins TRBV5-8 and TRBJ1-4, with 10 bases matching TRBD1. V lost 0 bases, J lost 8 bases, and 4 bases stayed unmatched. Germline-derived CDR1 and CDR2 are SGHTS and YDEGEE. The CDR3 is 15 amino acids. CDR3 in DNA: TGTGCCAGCAGCTTGGCCGGGACAGGGGTGGAAAAACTGTTTTTT. Its translation is CASSLAGTGVEKLFF.

This chain uses TRBV29-1 with TRBJ2-5; D gene uncertain. Germline V gene data show CDR1 as SQVTM and CDR2 as ANQGSEA. This CDR3 is 10 amino acids long. Trimming took off 4 bases at V and 8 bases at J, with 8 bases between the two ends. CDR3 in DNA: TGCAGCGTTGTGGTTGGTACCCAGTACTTC. It yields the protein CSVVVGTQYF.

This chain connects TRBV10-3 to TRBJ2-2; 7 nucleotides align to TRBD1. The CDR3 loop spans 14 amino acids. CDR1 ENHRY and CDR2 SYGVKD come from the germline V gene. With 7 bases clipped from V and 5 bases from J, the junction kept 7 bases outside the gene matches. The DNA for the CDR3 is TGTGCCATCAAGGGGGCAGGCGGAACCGGGGAGCTGTTTTTT. This sequence encodes CAIKGAGGTGELFF.

The rearrangement uses TRBV18 and TRBJ1-2; the match to TRBD1 covers 10 bases. Germline loops: CDR1 KGHSH, CDR2 LQKENI. The CDR3 covers 14 residues. V was clipped by 4 bases and J by 3 bases; unmatched bases: 2. In nucleotides, the CDR3 is TGTGCCAGCTCACTGGACAGGGGGGACTATGGCTACACCTTC. Its protein product is CASSLDRGDYGYTF.

The chain is built from TRBV11-2 and TRBJ2-2; D is uncertain. This CDR3 has 12 amino acids. The germline CDR1 and CDR2 sequences are SGHAT and FQNNGV. V lost 4 bases to trimming and J lost 7 bases, with 7 bases between them. The CDR3 sequence: CASSYWGGELFF. The CDR3 DNA reads TGTGCCAGCAGCTACTGGGGCGGGGAGCTGTTTTTT. The whole variable domain, filled in from reference TRBV11-2 and TRBJ2-2, reads EAGVAQSPRYKIIEKRQSVAFWCNPISGHATLYWYQQILGQGPKLLIQFQNNGVVDDSQLPKDRFSAERLKGVDSTLKIQPAKLEDSAVYLCASSYWGGELFFGEGSRLTVL.

The rearrangement links TRBV5-1 to TRBJ2-2; the D gene could be TRBD1 or TRBD2 (5 bases each). The V end was cut by 4 bases, the J end by 1 base, with 11 bases between. CDR1 and CDR2 from the germline V gene are SGHRS and YFSETQ. The length of the CDR3 is 15 residues. The CDR3 here is CASSKGTLNTGELFF. The DNA for the CDR3 is TGCGCCAGCAGCAAGGGGACCCTGAACACCGGGGAGCTGTTTTTT.

This chain joins TRBV4-3 and TRBJ1-2; 7 nucleotides agree with TRBD1. CDR3 size: 20 residues. Looked up from germline, CDR1 is LGHNA and CDR2 is YSLEER. The V gene end was trimmed by 3 bases and the J gene end by 4 bases; junction bases not matched to a gene: 23. The CDR3 protein is CASSQKRNPTGSSGSYGYTF. The DNA of the CDR3 is TGCGCCAGCAGCCAGAAACGAAACCCGACAGGGTCTTCGGGTAGCTATGGCTACACCTTC.

This chain connects TRBV5-1 to TRBJ1-1; 7 positions match TRBD1. Trimming took 4 bases from V and 0 from J; bases not matched to a gene: 6. This CDR3 spans 15 amino acids. The V gene's germline CDR1 is SGHRS and CDR2 YFSETQ. For the CDR3, the DNA is TGCGCCAGCAGCCAACGGGACAGACTGAACACTGAAGCTTTCTTT. Protein: CASSQRDRLNTEAFF.

This clone was observed a handful of times. V gene TRBV7-3 combines with J gene TRBJ2-7; TRBD1 matches 7 bases. The CDR3 runs 13 residues. Per the germline V gene, CDR1 is SGHTA and CDR2 is FQGTGA. V lost 2 bases, J lost 3 bases, and 1 base stayed unmatched. The CDR3 bases are TGTGCCAGCAGCTTATCAGGGGGCTACGAGCAGTACTTC. It yields the protein CASSLSGGYEQYF.

V usage is TRBV7-2 and J usage is TRBJ2-1, with TRBD2 matching 9 bases. Germline CDR1 is SGHTA and CDR2 is FQGNSA. The V gene end was trimmed by 1 base and the J gene end by 10 bases; junction bases not matched to a gene: 5. The CDR3 totals 14 residues. The CDR3 sequence is CASSLEVSGGEQFF. The CDR3 DNA reads TGTGCCAGCAGCTTAGAGGTTAGCGGGGGAGAGCAGTTCTTC.

The genes are TRBV6-6 and TRBJ1-1; tentative D call: TRBD1 (6 bases). V shed 6 bases and J shed 2 bases, with 10 bases lying between them. From germline, CDR1 is MNHNY and CDR2 SVGAGI (reference sequence). There are 13 residues in the CDR3. CDR3 DNA sequence: TGTGCCAGCAGAGCCGGGACAAACACTGAAGCTTTCTTT. Amino acids: CASRAGTNTEAFF.

This clone was recorded a few times. The chain recombines TRBV29-1 with TRBJ1-2, with a tentative D call TRBD1 (5 bases). CDR1 is SQVTM and CDR2 is ANQGSEA in the germline V gene. The CDR3 runs 12 residues. Trimming stripped 4 bases from V and 10 bases from J, with 16 bases between. CDR3 region: CSVAEQAGYYTF. DNA of the CDR3: TGCAGCGTTGCGGAGCAGGCAGGGTACTACACCTTC. Full variable domain (outside the CDR3, taken from reference TRBV29-1 and TRBJ1-2): SAVISQKPSRDICQRGTSLTIQCQVDSQVTMMFWYRQQPGQSLTLIATANQGSEATYESGFVIDKFPISRPNLTFSTLTVSNMSPEDSSIYLCSVAEQAGYYTFGSGTRLTVV.

V is TRBV7-8 and J is TRBJ2-7; the D call may be TRBD1 or TRBD2 (5 bases each). The CDR3 sequence is 15 residues long. With 7 bases removed from V and 9 bases from J, the gap between germline ends came to 25 bases. Germline V gives CDR1 SGHVS, CDR2 FQNEAQ. CDR3 sequence reads: CASTLRGDGDARQYF. The CDR3 bases are TGTGCCAGCACCCTTAGGGGAGACGGGGATGCGAGGCAGTACTTC.